The rows below give T cell receptor beta chains drawn from one sample of a study of OX40 agonist ivuxolimab in advanced cancers. The protocol was immunoSEQ multiplex PCR, while the TCRdb copy is restricted to in-frame clones and leaves out a portion. The data contain under 60,000 clones, roughly 88% of them seen just once; the ten biggest clones take up approximately 5%. Source: CD4+ or CD8+ T cells sorted from blood, taken in a trial of the OX40 agonist ivuxolimab. The receptors stem from an adult with an advanced solid tumor such as melanoma, head and neck, liver or kidney cancer. Each CDR3 is given with its conserved first and last residue. Each record gives: V gene, J gene, clone size, D gene, CDR3 DNA, CDR3 protein. D genes are given only for firm matches. A clone size is listed for some rows: how often the clone was seen (once, few, many), or a class if it is expanded.

>TRBV15|TRBJ2-2|NA|TRBD2
TGTGCCACCAGCAGAACCCGTAGCGGGAGAGGCCACGGGGAGCTGTTTTTT
CATSRTRSGRGHGELFF
>TRBV29-1|TRBJ2-5|NA|TRBD1
TGCAGCGTGAACAGGGGCATCCAAGAGACCCAGTACTTC
CSVNRGIQETQYF
>TRBV5-1|TRBJ1-1|NA|NA
TGCGCCAGCAGCTTGGACTACGACAGGTTGAACACTGAAGCTTTCTTT
CASSLDYDRLNTEAFF
>TRBV6-1|TRBJ2-2|NA|NA
TGTGCCAGCAGTGGTCGTTCGAGAGTGCTGTTTTTT
CASSGRSRVLFF
>TRBV6-5|TRBJ1-3|NA|TRBD1
TGTGCCAGCAGAGGGACAGCGAGCTCTGGAAACACCATATATTTT
CASRGTASSGNTIYF
>TRBV9|TRBJ1-1|NA|NA
TGTGCCAGCAGCGTACTTCAGGGAAACACTGAAGCTTTCTTT
CASSVLQGNTEAFF
>TRBV5-5|TRBJ2-7|NA|NA
TGTGCCAGCAGCCAAGCTGGACCCGCCCGAGGGGTATACGAGCAGTACTTC
CASSQAGPARGVYEQYF
>TRBV5-1|TRBJ1-1|NA|NA
TGCGCCACCAAGACAGGTCCCTTGGGAAACACTGAAGCTTTCTTT
CATKTGPLGNTEAFF
>TRBV18|TRBJ2-3|once|NA
TGTGCCAGCTCACCCCCCCAGAGCACAGATACGCAGTATTTT
CASSPPQSTDTQYF
>TRBV4-1|TRBJ1-6|NA|NA
TGCGCCAGCAGCCCCACTCCTATCCCCCATTCACCCCTCCACTTT
CASSPTPIPHSPLHF
>TRBV18|TRBJ2-2|NA|TRBD1
TGTGCCAGCTCACCCCGACAGGGGTGGGGGGAGCTGTTTTTT
CASSPRQGWGELFF
>TRBV4-2|TRBJ2-7|NA|NA
TGTGCCAGCAGCCAAGATCTCGGCAGGGGAACCTACGAGCAGTACTTC
CASSQDLGRGTYEQYF
>TRBV9|TRBJ2-7|NA|NA
TGTGCCAGCAGCGTAGGACAAGGCCTGGAGCAGTACTTC
CASSVGQGLEQYF
>TRBV5-6|TRBJ2-7|NA|NA
TGTGCCAGCAGCTTCAGGGGGAGGAAACCCTACGAGCAGTACTTC
CASSFRGRKPYEQYF
>TRBV7-2|TRBJ2-5|NA|NA
TGTGCCAGCAGCAGCCGGTCGGGCTCAGAGACCCAGTACTTC
CASSSRSGSETQYF
>TRBV20-1|TRBJ1-1|few|NA
TGCAGTGGCCAGTCCCATGGTGAAGCTTTCTTT
CSGQSHGEAFF
>TRBV12-2|TRBJ1-1|NA|NA
TGTGCAAGCCCCCCGGGGACAGACTGTGAAGTCACTGAAGCTTTCTTT
CASPPGTDCEVTEAFF
>TRBV15|TRBJ2-3|NA|NA
TGTGCCACCAGCGGGGGTGACACAGATACGCAGTATTTT
CATSGGDTDTQYF
>TRBV30|TRBJ1-1|few|NA
TGTGCCTGGAGTCCCCGCGGGGGGTGGGCTTTCTTT
CAWSPRGGWAFF